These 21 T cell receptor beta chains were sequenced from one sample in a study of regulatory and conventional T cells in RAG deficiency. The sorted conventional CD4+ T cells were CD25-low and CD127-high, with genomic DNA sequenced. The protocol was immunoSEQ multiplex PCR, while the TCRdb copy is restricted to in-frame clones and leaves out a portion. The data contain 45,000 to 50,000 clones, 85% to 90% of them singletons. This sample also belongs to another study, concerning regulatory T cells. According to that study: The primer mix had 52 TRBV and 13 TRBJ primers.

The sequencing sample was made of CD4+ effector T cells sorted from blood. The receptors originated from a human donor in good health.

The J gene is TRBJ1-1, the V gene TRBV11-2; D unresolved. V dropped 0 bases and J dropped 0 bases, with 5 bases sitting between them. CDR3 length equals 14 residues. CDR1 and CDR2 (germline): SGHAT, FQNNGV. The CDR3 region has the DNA TGTGCCAGCAGCTTAGAAAGAGTGAACACTGAAGCTTTCTTT. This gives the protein CASSLERVNTEAFF.

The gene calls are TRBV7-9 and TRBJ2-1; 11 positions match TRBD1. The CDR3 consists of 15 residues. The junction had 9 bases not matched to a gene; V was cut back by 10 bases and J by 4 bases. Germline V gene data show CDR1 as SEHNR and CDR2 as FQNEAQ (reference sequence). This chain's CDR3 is CATHSGTGGYNEQFF. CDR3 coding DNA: TGTGCCACCCACTCCGGGACAGGGGGTTACAATGAGCAGTTCTTC.

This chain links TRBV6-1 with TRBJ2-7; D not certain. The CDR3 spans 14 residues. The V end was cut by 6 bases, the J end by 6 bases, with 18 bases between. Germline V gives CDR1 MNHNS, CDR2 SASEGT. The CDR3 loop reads CASSLVSQFGEQYF. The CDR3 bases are TGTGCCAGCAGCCTAGTGAGTCAGTTCGGCGAGCAGTACTTC.

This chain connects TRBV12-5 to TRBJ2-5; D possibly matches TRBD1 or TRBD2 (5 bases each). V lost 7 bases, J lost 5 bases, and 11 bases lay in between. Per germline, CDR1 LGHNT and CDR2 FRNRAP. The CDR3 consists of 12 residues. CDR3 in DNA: TGTGCTAGTGTTGGGGGAGAGGAGACCCAGTACTTC. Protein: CASVGGEETQYF. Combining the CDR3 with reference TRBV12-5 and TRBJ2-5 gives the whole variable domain DARVTQTPRHKVTEMGQEVTMRCQPILGHNTVFWYRQTMMQGLELLAYFRNRAPLDDSGMPKDRFSAEMPDATLATLKIQPSEPRDSAVYFCASVGGEETQYFGPGTRLLVL.

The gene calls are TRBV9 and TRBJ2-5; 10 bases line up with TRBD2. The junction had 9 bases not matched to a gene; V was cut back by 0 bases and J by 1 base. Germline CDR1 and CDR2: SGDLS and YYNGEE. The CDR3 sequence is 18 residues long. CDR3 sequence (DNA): TGTGCCAGCAGCGTAGGATTAGCGGGGGGCCTCCTCCAAGAGACCCAGTACTTC. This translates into CASSVGLAGGLLQETQYF. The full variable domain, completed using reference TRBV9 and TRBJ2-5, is DSGVTQTPKHLITATGQRVTLRCSPRSGDLSVYWYQQSLDQGLQFLIQYYNGEERAKGNILERFSAQQFPDLHSELNLSSLELGDSALYFCASSVGLAGGLLQETQYFGPGTRLLVL.

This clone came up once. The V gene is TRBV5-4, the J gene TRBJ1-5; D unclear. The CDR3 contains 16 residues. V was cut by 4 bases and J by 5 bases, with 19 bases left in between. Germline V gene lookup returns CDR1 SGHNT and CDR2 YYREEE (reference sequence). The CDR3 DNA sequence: TGTGCCAGCAGCCCCCGGGTTGCCGCGGGTGATCAGCCCCAGCATTTT. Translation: CASSPRVAAGDQPQHF.

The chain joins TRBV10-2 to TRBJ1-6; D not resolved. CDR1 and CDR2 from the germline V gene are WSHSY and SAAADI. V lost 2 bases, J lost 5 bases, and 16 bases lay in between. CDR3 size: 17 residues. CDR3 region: CASSEKGSFSNNSPLHF. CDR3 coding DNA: TGCGCCAGCAGTGAGAAGGGCAGTTTTTCGAATAATTCACCCCTCCACTTT.

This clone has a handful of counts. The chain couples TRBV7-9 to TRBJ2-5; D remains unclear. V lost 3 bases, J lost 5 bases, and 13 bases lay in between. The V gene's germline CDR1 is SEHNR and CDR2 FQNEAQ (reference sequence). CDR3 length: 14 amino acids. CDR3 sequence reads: CASSFGGARETQYF. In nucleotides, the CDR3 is TGTGCCAGCAGCTTCGGCGGAGCCAGGGAGACCCAGTACTTC.

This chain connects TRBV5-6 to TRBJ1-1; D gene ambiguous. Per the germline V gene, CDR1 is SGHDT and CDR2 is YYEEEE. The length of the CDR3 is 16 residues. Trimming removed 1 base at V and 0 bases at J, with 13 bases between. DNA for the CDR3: TGTGCCAGCAGCTTGACCGGGTTTGGAATGAACACTGAAGCTTTCTTT. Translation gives CASSLTGFGMNTEAFF.

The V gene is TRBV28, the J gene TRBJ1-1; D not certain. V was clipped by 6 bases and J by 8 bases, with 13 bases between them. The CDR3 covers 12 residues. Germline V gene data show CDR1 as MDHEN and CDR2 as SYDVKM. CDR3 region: CASSSGPPEAFF. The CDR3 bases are TGTGCCAGCAGCTCCGGGCCTCCCGAAGCTTTCTTT. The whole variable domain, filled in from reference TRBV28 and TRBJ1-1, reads DVKVTQSSRYLVKRTGEKVFLECVQDMDHENMFWYRQDPGLGLRLIYFSYDVKMKEKGDIPEGYSVSREKKERFSLILESASTNQTSMYLCASSSGPPEAFFGQGTRLTVV.

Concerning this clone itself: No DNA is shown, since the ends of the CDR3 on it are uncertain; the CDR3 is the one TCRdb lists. This CDR3 reads CASSSAPGRSEAFF. The J gene is TRBJ1-1, the V gene TRBV28. Germline CDR1 and CDR2: MDHEN and SYDVKM. With termini counted, the CDR3 has 14 amino acids.

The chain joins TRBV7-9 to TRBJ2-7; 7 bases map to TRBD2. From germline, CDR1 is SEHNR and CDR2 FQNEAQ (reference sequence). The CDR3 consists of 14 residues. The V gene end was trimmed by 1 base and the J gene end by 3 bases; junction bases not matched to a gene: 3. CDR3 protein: CASSLEGLYYEQYF. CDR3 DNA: TGTGCCAGCAGCTTAGAGGGACTATACTACGAGCAGTACTTC.

The CDR3 nucleotides read TGTGCCAGCAGCCAGGGTGCGCCCTACTACGAGCAGTACTTC. Protein: CASSQGAPYYEQYF. This chain links TRBV6-5 with TRBJ2-7, with D tentatively TRBD1 (5 bases). This CDR3 has 14 amino acids. Trimming took 6 bases from V and 3 from J, leaving 15 bases between them. Germline lookup yields CDR1 MNHEY and CDR2 SVGAGI.

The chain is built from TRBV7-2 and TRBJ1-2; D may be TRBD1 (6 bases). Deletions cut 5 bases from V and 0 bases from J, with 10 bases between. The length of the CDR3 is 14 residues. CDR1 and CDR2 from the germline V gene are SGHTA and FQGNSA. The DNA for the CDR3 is TGTGCCAGCAGCGTGGACAGAGCTAACTATGGCTACACCTTC. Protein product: CASSVDRANYGYTF.

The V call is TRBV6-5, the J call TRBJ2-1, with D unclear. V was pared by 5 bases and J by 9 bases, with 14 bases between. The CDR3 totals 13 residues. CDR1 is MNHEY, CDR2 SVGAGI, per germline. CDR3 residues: CASSPRVTAEQFF. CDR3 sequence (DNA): TGTGCCAGCAGTCCCCGCGTGACTGCTGAGCAGTTCTTC.

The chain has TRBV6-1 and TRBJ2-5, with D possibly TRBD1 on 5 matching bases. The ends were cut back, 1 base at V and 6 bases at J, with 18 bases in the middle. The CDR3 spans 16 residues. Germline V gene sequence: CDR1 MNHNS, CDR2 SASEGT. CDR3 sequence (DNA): TGTGCCAGCAGTGAAGGTTCATTTGGGGCCACCCAGACCCAGTACTTC. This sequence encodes CASSEGSFGATQTQYF.

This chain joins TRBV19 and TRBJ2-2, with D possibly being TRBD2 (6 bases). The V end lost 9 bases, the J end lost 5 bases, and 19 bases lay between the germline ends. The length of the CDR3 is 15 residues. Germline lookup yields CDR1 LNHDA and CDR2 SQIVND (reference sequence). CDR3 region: CASSGGGKGTGELFF. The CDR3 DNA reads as TGTGCCAGCTCCGGAGGAGGGAAAGGAACCGGGGAGCTGTTTTTT.

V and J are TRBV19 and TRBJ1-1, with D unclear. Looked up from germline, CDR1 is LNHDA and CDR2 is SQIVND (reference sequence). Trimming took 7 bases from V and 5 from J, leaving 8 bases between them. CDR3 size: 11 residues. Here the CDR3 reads CASTLWTEAFF. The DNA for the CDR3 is TGTGCCAGTACTTTGTGGACTGAAGCTTTCTTT.

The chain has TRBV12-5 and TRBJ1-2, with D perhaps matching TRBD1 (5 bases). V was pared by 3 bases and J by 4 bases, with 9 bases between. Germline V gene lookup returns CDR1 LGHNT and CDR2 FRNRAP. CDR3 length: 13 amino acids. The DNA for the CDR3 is TGTGCTAGTGGTTTAGGTCAGGGCTATGGCTACACCTTC. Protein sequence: CASGLGQGYGYTF.

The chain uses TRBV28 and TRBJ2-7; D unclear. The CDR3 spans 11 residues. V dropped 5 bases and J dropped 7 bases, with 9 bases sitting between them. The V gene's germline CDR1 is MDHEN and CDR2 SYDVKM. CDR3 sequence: CASSLTWEQYF. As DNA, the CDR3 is TGTGCCAGCAGTCTGACTTGGGAGCAGTACTTC.

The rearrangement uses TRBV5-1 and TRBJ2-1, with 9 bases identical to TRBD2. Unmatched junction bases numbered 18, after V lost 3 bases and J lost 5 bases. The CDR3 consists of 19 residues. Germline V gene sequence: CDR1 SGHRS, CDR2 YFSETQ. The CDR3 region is CASSSRGGIVAGDHNEQFF. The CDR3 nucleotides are TGCGCCAGCAGCTCTCGCGGGGGGATAGTAGCGGGAGATCACAATGAGCAGTTCTTC.